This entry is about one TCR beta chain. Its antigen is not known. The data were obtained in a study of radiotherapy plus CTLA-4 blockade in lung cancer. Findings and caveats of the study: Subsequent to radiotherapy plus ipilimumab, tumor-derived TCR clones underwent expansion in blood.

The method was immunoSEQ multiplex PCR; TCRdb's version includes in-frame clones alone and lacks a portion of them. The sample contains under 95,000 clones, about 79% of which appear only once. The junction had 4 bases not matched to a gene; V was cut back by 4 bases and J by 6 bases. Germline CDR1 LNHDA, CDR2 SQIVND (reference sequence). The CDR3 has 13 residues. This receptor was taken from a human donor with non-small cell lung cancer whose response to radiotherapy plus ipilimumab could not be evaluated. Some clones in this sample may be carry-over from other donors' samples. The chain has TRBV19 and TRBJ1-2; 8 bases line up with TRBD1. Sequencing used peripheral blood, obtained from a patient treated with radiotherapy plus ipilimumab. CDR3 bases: TGTGCCAGTAGTAACAGGGGGGGCGATGGCTACACCTTC. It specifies CASSNRGGDGYTF.